What follows are 4 T cell receptor beta chains derived from one specimen sequenced in a study of CD4 T cells in relation to SARS-CoV-2 and coronaviruses. Using immunoSEQ multiplex PCR, the repertoire was profiled, and TCRdb retains in-frame clones only, with some absent. The repertoire holds about 36,000 clones, 70% to 85% seen once, with 6.6% in the top ten. These receptors' targets are unknown. The sequenced sample was naive CD4+ T cells from PBMCs, cultured in vitro. Subset in this sample: naive CD4+ T cells isolated by negative enrichment. The receptors shown here come from an adult with COVID-19.

The rearrangement links TRBV5-4 to TRBJ2-5; 8 bases map to TRBD1. The junction had 10 bases not matched to a gene; V was cut back by 2 bases and J by 4 bases. Per germline, CDR1 SGHNT and CDR2 YYREEE (reference sequence). This CDR3 has 16 residues. The CDR3 is CASSFGARTGIETQYF. The CDR3 DNA reads TGTGCCAGCAGCTTTGGCGCTCGGACAGGGATAGAGACCCAGTACTTC.

About this clone: The junction does not match germline at one end; this may be a read error. The rearrangement uses TRBV29-1 and TRBJ1-1, with TRBD1 as a possible D gene (5 bases). The CDR3 is 10 residues long. Germline CDR1 and CDR2: SQVTM and ANQGSEA. This chain's CDR3 is CSVLDTEAFF. CDR3 nucleotide sequence: TGCAGCGTTCTGGACACAGAAGCTTTCTTT. Variable domain in full (rest from reference TRBV29-1 and TRBJ1-1): SAVISQKPSRDICQRGTSLTIQCQVDSQVTMMFWYRQQPGQSLTLIATANQGSEATYESGFVIDKFPISRPNLTFSTLTVSNMSPEDSSIYLCSVLDTEAFFGQGTRLTVV.

This clone appeared once. The CDR3: CASSRRGGLSTDTQYF. CDR3 coding DNA: TGTGCCAGCAGCCGGCGGGGCGGGCTCAGCACAGATACGCAGTATTTT. The chain links TRBV3-1 (or the pseudogene TRBV3-2) to TRBJ2-3, with D perhaps TRBD2 (6 bases). The germline gives CDR1 LGHDT, CDR2 YNNKEL (reference sequence). The CDR3 sequence is 16 residues long. V shed 4 bases and J shed 0 bases, with 14 bases lying between them.

This chain links TRBV5-6 with TRBJ2-7, with D perhaps matching TRBD2 (5 bases). The CDR3 extends over 14 amino acids. The V and J ends lost 4 bases and 2 bases respectively, with 13 bases between them. Germline CDR1 and CDR2: SGHDT and YYEEEE. The CDR3, as DNA: TGTGCCAGCAGCGAGGACGGACTGACCTACGAGCAGTACTTC. Amino acid sequence: CASSEDGLTYEQYF.